This paragraph covers one T cell receptor beta chain sequence. What it binds is not known. The CDR3 loop spans 15 amino acids. The germline V gene encodes CDR1 SEHNR and CDR2 FQNEAQ (reference sequence). Trimming removed 4 bases from V and 0 bases from J; junction bases left unmatched: 2. The immunoSEQ assay amplified TCRB CDR3 from up to roughly 2 ug DNA. The primer mix had 60 V beta and 13 J beta primers. Clones were read by immunoSEQ multiplex PCR, and TCRdb kept only the in-frame ones, dropping some. The sample yields roughly 100,000 clones, around 89% seen once. The data are from a study of glioma-infiltrating T cells after dendritic cell vaccination. Time point given: after dendritic cell vaccination, including at tumor progression/relapse. Study-wide points: No direct clonality-survival link was found; a diverse polyclonal response may matter.

The specimen was blood, collected after dendritic cell vaccination. The TCR was taken from a human donor with glioblastoma. This chain joins TRBV7-9 and TRBJ2-7; 11 positions match TRBD1. The CDR3, as DNA: TGTGCCAGCAGCTGGGGGACAGGGGGCTCCTACGAGCAGTACTTC. Residues: CASSWGTGGSYEQYF.